These 29 T cell receptor beta chains were all obtained from the same sample, sequenced in a study of blood T cell repertoires in COVID-19 (dated by TCRdb to between 2020 and 2021). Library prep was done by the immunoSEQ multiplex PCR assay. The source is immuneACCESS, and TCRdb retained only in-frame sequences with V and J called. Part of the clones is not carried over; for the studies checked, unresolved V genes explain less than half of this, and the remainder is unexplained. Within this sample are roughly 180,000 clones, with 80% to 85% of them counted one time only. The ten largest clonotypes hold 4.5% to 6.5% of the sample. The material sequenced was peripheral blood. All receptors derive from a woman in her 30s with acute or convalescent COVID-19.

V and J are TRBV6-1 and TRBJ1-6, with D perhaps matching TRBD1 (6 bases). This CDR3 comprises 16 residues. V was shortened by 4 bases and J by 6 bases, with 16 bases between the two germline ends. Germline V gene lookup returns CDR1 MNHNS and CDR2 SASEGT. CDR3 in DNA: TGTGCCAGCAGTGTCTTGGGGGGAGGGGGTAATTCACCCCTCCACTTT. This encodes CASSVLGGGGNSPLHF.

This rearrangement joins TRBV28 to TRBJ2-1, with TRBD2 matching over 9 bases. This CDR3 comprises 16 residues. After removal of 2 bases from V and 3 bases from J, the junction contained 5 bases not matched to a gene. The germline V gene encodes CDR1 MDHEN and CDR2 SYDVKM. The CDR3 spells CASSLLAGTFYNEQFF. As DNA, the CDR3 is TGTGCCAGCAGTTTACTAGCGGGAACATTCTACAATGAGCAGTTCTTC.

This clone has only a few counts. The V call is TRBV2, the J call TRBJ1-1, with TRBD1 as a possible D gene (6 bases). V lost 0 bases, J lost 8 bases, and 7 bases lay in between. Germline CDR1 SNHLY, CDR2 FYNNEI. The CDR3 is 12 residues long. The CDR3 loop reads CASSEATGEAFF. The CDR3 DNA reads TGTGCCAGCAGTGAAGCCACAGGGGAAGCTTTCTTT. The whole variable domain, remainder taken from reference TRBV2 and TRBJ1-1, is EPEVTQTPSHQVTQMGQEVILRCVPISNHLYFYWYRQILGQKVEFLVSFYNNEISEKSEIFDDQFSVERPDGSNFTLKIRSTKLEDSAMYFCASSEATGEAFFGQGTRLTVV.

The chain uses TRBV4-3 and TRBJ2-7; 7 bases are shared with TRBD2. V lost 1 base and J lost 5; bases outside the gene matches: 5. The CDR3 spans 14 residues. The germline V gene has CDR1 LGHNA and CDR2 YSLEER. Here the CDR3 DNA reads TGCGCCAGCAGCCAAGCACTAGCGTACCACGAGCAGTACTTC. It specifies CASSQALAYHEQYF.

This clone was detected only once. This rearrangement joins TRBV21-1 to TRBJ2-7; the D call in the table, TRBD2, was not verified against the DNA. TRBV21-1 is given as a pseudogene. This CDR3 comprises 17 residues. CDR3 region: CAVAIASKAGFSYEQYF. DNA for the CDR3: TGTGCCGTGGCGATAGCCAGCAAAGCGGGTTTCTCCTACGAGCAGTACTTC.

V is TRBV7-2 and J is TRBJ1-2; possibly TRBD1 for D (5 bases). Germline V gene data show CDR1 as SGHTA and CDR2 as FQGNSA. This CDR3 region has 16 residues. Trimming took off 0 bases at V and 4 bases at J, with 15 bases between the two ends. DNA for the CDR3: TGTGCCAGCAGCTTAGCCCGGAGACAGACCGGCTATGGCTACACCTTC. This sequence encodes CASSLARRQTGYGYTF.

The J gene is TRBJ2-7, the V gene TRBV7-9; the D gene is possibly TRBD1 (6 bases). Germline lookup yields CDR1 SEHNR and CDR2 FQNEAQ (reference sequence). This CDR3 comprises 16 residues. Trimming left V 5 bases short and J 6 bases short, with 23 bases between. The CDR3 sequence: CASSPPWGQQMGEQYF. The CDR3 bases are TGTGCCAGCAGCCCGCCATGGGGACAACAAATGGGCGAGCAGTACTTC.

This clone was seen more than once but under ten times. The J gene is TRBJ1-2, the V gene TRBV10-3; perhaps TRBD1 as D (5 bases). Deletions cut 6 bases from V and 0 bases from J, with 35 bases between. This CDR3 is built from 22 residues. From germline, CDR1 is ENHRY and CDR2 SYGVKD. The CDR3 sequence is CAIRGGERFTSLTRLPNYGYTF. As DNA, the CDR3 is TGTGCCATCAGGGGGGGGGAGCGCTTTACAAGCCTTACCCGGTTGCCTAACTATGGCTACACCTTC.

As regards this clone: An end of the junction differs from the germline gene, which may be a read error. The rearrangement joins TRBV10-2 to TRBJ2-7, with 10 bases fitting TRBD2. The germline V gene encodes CDR1 WSHSY and CDR2 SAAADI. There are 13 residues in the CDR3. The CDR3 loop is CASSEGGSGRINF. Here the CDR3 DNA reads TGCGCCAGCAGTGAAGGGGGTAGCGGGAGGATTAACTTC.

This clone was found once. The rearrangement uses TRBV4-2 and TRBJ2-5; 7 bases map to TRBD2. V shed 0 bases and J 2 bases; nucleotides not matched to a gene: 3. Germline CDR1 LGHNA, CDR2 YNFKEQ. This CDR3 region has 15 residues. The CDR3 here is CASSQEGGEQETQYF. In nucleotides, the CDR3 is TGTGCCAGCAGCCAAGAGGGGGGGGAACAAGAGACCCAGTACTTC.

This clone was observed a handful of times. The chain employs TRBV7-7 and TRBJ1-5; TRBD1 matches at 7 bases. There are 14 residues in the CDR3. CDR1 and CDR2 (germline): SSHAT, FNYEAQ (reference sequence). V trimming: 5 bases; J trimming: 6 bases; junction bases outside the gene matches: 7. CDR3 residues: CASSHHRGGQPQHF. CDR3 in DNA: TGTGCCAGCAGCCACCACAGGGGAGGTCAGCCCCAGCATTTT.

The CDR3 protein is CASSTFHGYTF. As DNA, the CDR3 is TGTGCCAGCAGTACATTCCATGGCTACACCTTC. The gene calls are TRBV28 and TRBJ1-2; D is uncertain. V dropped 5 bases and J dropped 6 bases, with 7 bases sitting between them. This CDR3 is built from 11 residues. Looked up from germline, CDR1 is MDHEN and CDR2 is SYDVKM.

This clone appeared a few times. This chain uses TRBV27 with TRBJ1-2; weak D call: TRBD1 (6 bases). CDR1 is MNHEY and CDR2 is SMNVEV in the germline V gene (reference sequence). V shed 8 bases and J shed 0 bases, with 13 bases lying between them. The CDR3 extends over 14 amino acids. The CDR3 here is CASATGSTNYGYTF. For the CDR3, the DNA is TGTGCCAGCGCTACAGGGTCCACTAACTATGGCTACACCTTC.

The gene calls are TRBV27 and TRBJ1-1, with 9 nucleotides matching TRBD1. The J segment lost 1 base and the V segment lost 6 bases, leaving 3 bases of the junction unmatched. Germline V lookup: CDR1 MNHEY, CDR2 SMNVEV (reference sequence). This CDR3 is 14 amino acids long. The chain's CDR3 is CASRTGGTNTEAFF. DNA of the CDR3: TGTGCCAGCAGGACAGGGGGGACGAACACTGAAGCTTTCTTT.

The J gene is TRBJ2-1, the V gene TRBV9, with D possibly matching TRBD2 (5 bases). The CDR3 loop spans 15 amino acids. V lost 4 bases and J 0 bases, leaving 11 bases between the germline ends. CDR1 is SGDLS and CDR2 is YYNGEE in the germline V gene. This chain's CDR3 is CASSRSGPSYNEQFF. CDR3 nucleotides: TGTGCCAGCAGCCGAAGCGGACCCTCCTACAATGAGCAGTTCTTC. The full variable domain, rest sourced from reference TRBV9 and TRBJ2-1, is DSGVTQTPKHLITATGQRVTLRCSPRSGDLSVYWYQQSLDQGLQFLIQYYNGEERAKGNILERFSAQQFPDLHSELNLSSLELGDSALYFCASSRSGPSYNEQFFGPGTRLTVL.

V gene TRBV3-1 (or the pseudogene TRBV3-2) combines with J gene TRBJ2-5; 12 positions agree with TRBD1. The germline gives CDR1 LGHDT, CDR2 YNNKEL (reference sequence). V dropped 10 bases and J dropped 4; count of bases not matched to a gene: 22. CDR3 length: 19 amino acids. CDR3: CATPIVGTGGPFSGETQYF. CDR3 bases: TGTGCCACCCCAATTGTCGGGACAGGGGGCCCTTTTTCGGGAGAGACCCAGTACTTC.

The rearrangement uses TRBV18 and TRBJ1-5, with D hard to call. Germline CDR1 reads KGHSH; CDR2 reads LQKENI. The length of the CDR3 is 14 residues. The ends were cut back, 3 bases at V and 0 bases at J, with 6 bases in the middle. The CDR3 sequence: CASSPPGSNQPQHF. Written as DNA, the CDR3 is TGTGCCAGCTCACCCCCGGGTAGCAATCAGCCCCAGCATTTT. Combining the CDR3 with reference TRBV18 and TRBJ1-5 gives the whole variable domain NAGVMQNPRHLVRRRGQEARLRCSPMKGHSHVYWYRQLPEEGLKFMVYLQKENIIDESGMPKERFSAEFPKEGPSILRIQQVVRGDSAAYFCASSPPGSNQPQHFGDGTRLSIL.

The chain uses TRBV19 and TRBJ1-5; 11 nucleotides align to TRBD1. Germline trimming cut 6 bases from V and 3 bases from J; bases unmatched to any gene: 1. Germline assignment: CDR1 LNHDA and CDR2 SQIVND (reference sequence). There are 14 residues in the CDR3. CDR3 DNA sequence: TGTGCCAGTAGGGGACAGGGGGACAATCAGCCCCAGCATTTT. Protein sequence: CASRGQGDNQPQHF. Full variable domain (missing parts from reference TRBV19 and TRBJ1-5): DGGITQSPKYLFRKEGQNVTLSCEQNLNHDAMYWYRQDPGQGLRLIYYSQIVNDFQKGDIAEGYSVSREKKESFPLTVTSAQKNPTAFYLCASRGQGDNQPQHFGDGTRLSIL.

The rearrangement uses TRBV6-6 and TRBJ2-7, with D possibly being TRBD2 (6 bases). Germline loops: CDR1 MNHNY, CDR2 SVGAGI (reference sequence). The CDR3 has 17 residues. Trimming pared 5 bases from V and 2 bases from J, leaving 22 bases between. As DNA, the CDR3 is TGTGCCAGCAGTCCACTAGCTGGGCCCCGGGGAGCCTACGAGCAGTACTTC. It translates to CASSPLAGPRGAYEQYF.

This clone was recorded only once. The chain has TRBV6-5 and TRBJ2-7, with TRBD1 matching 9 bases. The CDR3 is 13 residues long. Trimming at V came to 6 bases and at J to 2 bases, leaving 2 bases not matched to a gene. Germline V gives CDR1 MNHEY, CDR2 SVGAGI. CDR3: CASSGTGPYEQYF. The CDR3, as DNA: TGTGCCAGCAGCGGGACAGGGCCCTACGAGCAGTACTTC.

This chain joins TRBV4-2 and TRBJ2-7, with a tentative D call TRBD1 (6 bases). Germline CDR1 and CDR2: LGHNA and YNFKEQ. The ends were cut back, 0 bases at V and 3 bases at J, with 12 bases in the middle. The CDR3 runs to 15 residues. The CDR3 DNA reads TGTGCCAGCAGCCAAGACTTTAACAGGGACTACGAGCAGTACTTC. Its protein is CASSQDFNRDYEQYF.

The rearrangement joins TRBV5-1 to TRBJ2-3; 8 bases agree with TRBD2. V lost 3 bases, J lost 5 bases, and 17 bases stayed unmatched. Germline CDR1 and CDR2: SGHRS and YFSETQ. The CDR3 covers 18 residues. CDR3 loop: CASSSNPAGVGGGDTQYF. The CDR3 region has the DNA TGCGCCAGCAGCTCGAACCCAGCGGGAGTAGGGGGGGGAGATACGCAGTATTTT. The full variable domain, in which reference TRBV5-1 and TRBJ2-3 provide the parts outside the CDR3, is KAGVTQTPRYLIKTRGQQVTLSCSPISGHRSVSWYQQTPGQGLQFLFEYFSETQRNKGNFPGRFSGRQFSNSRSEMNVSTLELGDSALYLCASSSNPAGVGGGDTQYFGPGTRLTVL.

On this clone itself: Other nucleotide sequences in the sample specify the same CDR3. The chain is built from TRBV5-1 and TRBJ2-3; D might be TRBD2 (6 bases). This CDR3 is 14 amino acids long. Germline V gene data show CDR1 as SGHRS and CDR2 as YFSETQ. The V end lost 3 bases, the J end lost 2 bases, and 10 bases lay between the germline ends. The CDR3 sequence is CASSSRGSTDTQYF. As DNA, the CDR3 is TGCGCCAGCAGCTCCCGGGGGTCCACAGATACGCAGTATTTT. The full variable domain, completed using reference TRBV5-1 and TRBJ2-3, is KAGVTQTPRYLIKTRGQQVTLSCSPISGHRSVSWYQQTPGQGLQFLFEYFSETQRNKGNFPGRFSGRQFSNSRSEMNVSTLELGDSALYLCASSSRGSTDTQYFGPGTRLTVL.

The CDR3 reads CASSTPGQNYGYTF. As DNA, the CDR3 is TGTGCCAGTAGTACTCCGGGACAGAATTATGGCTACACCTTC. J is TRBJ1-2 and V is TRBV19, with 7 nucleotides matching TRBD1. CDR3 size: 14 residues. V was clipped by 4 bases and J by 5 bases; unmatched bases: 7. CDR1 LNHDA and CDR2 SQIVND come from the germline V gene (reference sequence).

The chain recombines TRBV2 with TRBJ1-3; 7 nucleotides match TRBD1. The CDR3 contains 14 residues. Germline V gives CDR1 SNHLY, CDR2 FYNNEI. V shed 7 bases, J shed 5 bases, and the junction held 8 bases outside the gene matches. This chain's CDR3 is CASTPQGLRNTIYF. In nucleotides, the CDR3 is TGTGCCAGCACCCCACAGGGGCTTCGAAACACCATATATTTT.

This chain links TRBV10-3 with TRBJ1-1; D gene unclear. This CDR3 region has 13 residues. Trimming stripped 4 bases from V and 3 bases from J, with 9 bases between. The germline CDR1 and CDR2 sequences are ENHRY and SYGVKD. CDR3 DNA: TGTGCCATCAGTGTCCGGGAAGACACTGAAGCTTTCTTT. Translating it yields CAISVREDTEAFF.

The V gene is TRBV6-4, the J gene TRBJ2-2; TRBD1 matches 7 bases. J was trimmed by 3 bases and V by 5 bases; bases with no gene match: 6. The CDR3 sequence is 15 residues long. The germline gives CDR1 MRHNA, CDR2 SNTAGT. DNA of the CDR3: TGTGCCAGCAGTATTGACAGGGCCGACACCGGGGAGCTGTTTTTT. Amino acids: CASSIDRADTGELFF.

The V and J genes are TRBV11-2 and TRBJ1-2; TRBD1 aligns across 8 bases. The J segment lost 4 bases and the V segment lost 0 bases, leaving 13 bases of the junction unmatched. In germline, CDR1 is SGHAT, CDR2 FQNNGV. The CDR3 spans 18 residues. The CDR3 spells CASSLDRGRGHLIYGYTF. As DNA, the CDR3 is TGTGCCAGCAGCTTAGATCGAGGCAGGGGGCACTTAATCTATGGCTACACCTTC.

CDR3 DNA sequence: TGTGCCAGCAGTTACTCTGGCGGTAGTGGTGAGCAGTTCTTC. Residues: CASSYSGGSGEQFF. The chain uses TRBV6-2 or TRBV6-3 and TRBJ2-1; D not certain. The V gene lost 0 bases and the J gene lost 9 bases, with 12 bases spanning the gap. CDR3 length equals 14 residues. Germline V gene sequence: CDR1 MNHEY, CDR2 SVGEGT.